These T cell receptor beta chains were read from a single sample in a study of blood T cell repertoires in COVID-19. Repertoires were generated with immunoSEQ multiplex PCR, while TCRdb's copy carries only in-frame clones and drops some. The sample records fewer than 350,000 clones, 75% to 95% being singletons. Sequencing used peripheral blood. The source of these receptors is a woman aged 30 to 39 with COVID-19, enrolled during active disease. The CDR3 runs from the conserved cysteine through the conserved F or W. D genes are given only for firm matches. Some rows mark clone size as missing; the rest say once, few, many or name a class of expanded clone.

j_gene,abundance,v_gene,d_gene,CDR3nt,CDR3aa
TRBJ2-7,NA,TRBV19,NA,TGTGCCAGTAGCTCGACAGACAGAAGGGGAGGCGAGCAGTACTTC,CASSSTDRRGGEQYF
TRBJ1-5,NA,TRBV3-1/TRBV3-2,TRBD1,TGTGCCAGCAGCCAAGCGACAGGGGAACAGCCCCAGCATTTT,CASSQATGEQPQHF
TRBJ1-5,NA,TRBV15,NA,TGTGCCACCAGCGCGCCTTTAGGCAGGGGTACCAGTCAGCCCCAGCATTTT,CATSAPLGRGTSQPQHF
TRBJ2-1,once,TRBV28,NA,TGTGCCAGCAGTTCGCGGGCAGGTGAGCAGTTCTTC,CASSSRAGEQFF
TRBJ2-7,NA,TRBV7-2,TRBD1,TGTGCCAGCAGCCCAGGACAGGGGGCTATCTACGAGCAGTACTTC,CASSPGQGAIYEQYF
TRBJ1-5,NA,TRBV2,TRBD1,TGTGCCAGCAGGGACGACAGGGGACGTCAGCCCCAGCATTTT,CASRDDRGRQPQHF
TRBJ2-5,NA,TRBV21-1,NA,TGTGCCAGCAGCAAAGACCCCAGGGGGCGGCAAGAGACCCAGTACTTC,CASSKDPRGRQETQYF
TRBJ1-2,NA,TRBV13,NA,TGTGCCAGCAGCTTGGCCCGTGGCTACACCTTC,CASSLARGYTF
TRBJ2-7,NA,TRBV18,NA,TGTGCCAGCTCACAGGGGACATACTACGAGCAGTACTTC,CASSQGTYYEQYF
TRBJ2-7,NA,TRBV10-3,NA,TGTGCCATCAGTGAGTCCGACGAGCAGTACTTC,CAISESDEQYF
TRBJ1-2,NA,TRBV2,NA,TGTGCCAGCACCAGGGGCCGGCCACCTAACTATGGCTACACCTTC,CASTRGRPPNYGYTF
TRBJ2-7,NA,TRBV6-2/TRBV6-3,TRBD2,TGTGCCAGCAGCTTGCGACTAGCGGGAGTAAGCGAGCAGTACTTC,CASSLRLAGVSEQYF
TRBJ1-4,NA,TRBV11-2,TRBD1,TGTGCCAGCAGTCTAGACAGGGGCGGAAAACTGTTTTTT,CASSLDRGGKLFF
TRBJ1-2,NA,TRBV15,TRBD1,TGTGCCACCAGCAGAGACGCCCCGGGACAGGGGATCTATGGCTACACCTTC,CATSRDAPGQGIYGYTF
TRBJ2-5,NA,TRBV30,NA,TGTGCCTGGAGTGTACGGGAGACCCAGTACTTC,CAWSVRETQYF
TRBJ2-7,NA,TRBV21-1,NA,TGTGCCAGCAGCAAACCCACTAGCGGGATAAGCTACGAGCAGTACTTC,CASSKPTSGISYEQYF
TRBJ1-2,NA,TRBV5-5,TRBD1,TGTGCCAGCAGATATCCCTACAGGGGGCTTGGAAGTGGCTACACCTTC,CASRYPYRGLGSGYTF
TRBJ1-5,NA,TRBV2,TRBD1,TGTGCCAGCAGTGATAGGACAGGGAAACTGGGAAATAGCAATCAGCCCCAGCATTTT,CASSDRTGKLGNSNQPQHF
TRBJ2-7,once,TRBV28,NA,TGTGCCAGCAGTCCATTAGACAGTACCTACGAGCAGTACTTC,CASSPLDSTYEQYF
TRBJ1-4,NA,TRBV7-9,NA,TGTGCCAGCAGCCTATTACGGGGATTCGGTAATGAAAAACTGTTTTTT,CASSLLRGFGNEKLFF
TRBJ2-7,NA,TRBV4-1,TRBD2,TGCGCCAGCAGCCAAGTCGGACTAGCTCACTACGAGCAGTACTTC,CASSQVGLAHYEQYF
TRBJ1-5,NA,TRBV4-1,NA,TGCGCCAGCAGCCAAGATGGCAGGGTGAATCAGCCCCAGCATTTT,CASSQDGRVNQPQHF
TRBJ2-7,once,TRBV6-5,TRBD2,TGTGCCAGCAGCCTAGCGGGTTCTTCCCACGAGCAGTACTTC,CASSLAGSSHEQYF
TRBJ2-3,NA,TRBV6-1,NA,TGTGCCAGCAGTGACCCTCCGAGGGACTCCACAGATACGCAGTATTTT,CASSDPPRDSTDTQYF
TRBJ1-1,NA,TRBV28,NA,TGTGCCAGCAGTTTAACCCTACCCCGAACTGAAGCTTTCTTT,CASSLTLPRTEAFF
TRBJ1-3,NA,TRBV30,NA,TGTGCCTGGAGTCAAAACTACGGAAACACCATATATTTT,CAWSQNYGNTIYF
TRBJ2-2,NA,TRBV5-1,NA,TGCGCCAGCAGCTTCCGGGAAAAGAACACCGGGGAGCTGTTTTTT,CASSFREKNTGELFF
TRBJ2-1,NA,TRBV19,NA,TGTGCCAGTAGTTCACGGACAGACGGTGAGCAGTTCTTC,CASSSRTDGEQFF
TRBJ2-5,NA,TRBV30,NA,TGTGCCTGGAGTGCAGGGATCGGAGAGACCCAGTACTTC,CAWSAGIGETQYF
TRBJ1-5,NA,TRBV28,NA,TGTGCCAGCAGTCCCCGACGGGGGGCATCCCACAATCAGCCCCAGCATTTT,CASSPRRGASHNQPQHF
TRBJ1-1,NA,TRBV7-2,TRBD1,TGTGCCAGCAGCTTACAGGGGGCGGCTGAAGCTTTCTTT,CASSLQGAAEAFF
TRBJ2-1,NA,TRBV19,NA,TGTGCCAGTAGTATCGGGACTTCCCCCTCCTACAATGAGCAGTTCTTC,CASSIGTSPSYNEQFF